Described below is a single T cell receptor beta chain sequence and its context. Its cognate antigen is unknown. V dropped 4 bases and J dropped 7; count of bases not matched to a gene: 9. Germline V gene sequence: CDR1 SGHKS, CDR2 YYEKEE (reference sequence). The CDR3 is 14 residues long. With 60 Vbeta and 13 Jbeta primers, the PCR was carried out. Produced via immunoSEQ multiplex PCR; TCRdb's table is partial and in-frame only. The sample totals about 110,000 clones. These data are taken from a study of cytomegalovirus exposure and HLA in healthy donors. General study findings and limits: The authors excluded some V segments, including TRBV6-2 and TRBV6-3, as indistinguishable.

The sequence came from a man aged 40-50 years in good health and CMV-seropositive. Sequencing used PBMCs. The chain is built from TRBV5-5 and TRBJ2-5, with TRBD1 matching over 8 bases. The CDR3 region is CASSLRGQAPTQYF. DNA of the CDR3: TGTGCCAGCAGCCTACGGGGACAGGCGCCGACCCAGTACTTC.